A selection of T cell receptor beta chains follows, all from one sample in a study of T cells after yellow fever vaccination. TCRdb processed the 5' RACE reads anew with MiXCR; each CDR3 protein has one entry. The sample yields 450,000 to 600,000 distinct CDR3 sequences, about a sixth seen once. Sequenced material: PBMCs, taken 4 to 6 days after the first yellow fever vaccination. The receptors shown here come from a man aged 18 to 35 who received the YFV17D yellow fever vaccine. Both conserved end residues are part of each CDR3. The D gene is left open where the match is weak. The listing skips clone size in some rows; elsewhere it reads once, few, many or a size class.

TRBV20-1	.	TRBJ1-3	.	CSARALLISGNTIYF	TGCAGTGCTAGAGCCCTTCTTATCTCTGGAAACACCATATATTTT
TRBV7-3	few	TRBJ1-2	.	CASSLRGGSDYGYTF	TGTGCCAGCAGCCTACGGGGGGGCTCGGACTATGGCTACACCTTC
TRBV7-8	few	TRBJ2-3	.	CASSPGTLEGTDTQYF	TGTGCCAGCAGCCCGGGGACCCTAGAAGGGACAGATACGCAGTATTTT
TRBV9	.	TRBJ2-5	TRBD1	CASSGFSGQGLGAQYF	TGTGCCAGCAGCGGATTCTCGGGACAGGGACTTGGGGCCCAGTACTTC
TRBV5-1	.	TRBJ2-7	.	CASSLAHEQYF	TGCGCCAGCAGCTTGGCGCACGAGCAGTACTTC
TRBV4-1	few	TRBJ1-2	.	CASSQDWEAQPHYGYTF	TGCGCCAGCAGCCAAGACTGGGAAGCCCAGCCCCACTATGGCTACACCTTC
TRBV5-6	.	TRBJ1-5	TRBD1	CASSRRTGLQQPQHF	TGTGCCAGCAGCCGGAGGACAGGGCTTCAGCAGCCCCAGCATTTT
TRBV5-1	many	TRBJ1-1	TRBD1	CASSLTGGEGTEAFF	TGCGCCAGCAGCTTGACAGGGGGCGAGGGGACTGAAGCTTTCTTT
TRBV5-5	.	TRBJ2-3	.	CASSSALTQYF	TGTGCCAGCAGCTCCGCCCTTACGCAGTATTTT
TRBV29-1	.	TRBJ1-1	.	CSVEGTNGATEAFF	TGCAGCGTTGAGGGGACAAATGGGGCCACTGAAGCTTTCTTT
TRBV5-4	.	TRBJ2-1	.	CASSFTAVQANNEQFF	TGTGCCAGCAGCTTTACCGCTGTTCAGGCCAACAATGAGCAGTTCTTC
TRBV4-3	few	TRBJ2-5	.	CASSQEAPSSGSLQETQYF	TGCGCCAGCAGCCAAGAGGCGCCCTCGTCAGGGAGCCTACAAGAGACCCAGTACTTC
TRBV10-3	few	TRBJ2-5	.	CAISDRGGGETQYF	TGTGCCATCAGTGATAGAGGGGGAGGAGAGACCCAGTACTTC
TRBV12-3/TRBV12-4	few	TRBJ2-1	.	CASSLKYNEQFF	TGTGCCAGCAGTCTAAAGTACAATGAGCAGTTCTTC
TRBV27	.	TRBJ2-7	.	CASRPTDLSYEQYF	TGTGCCAGCAGACCGACAGATCTCTCCTACGAGCAGTACTTC
TRBV14	.	TRBJ1-6	TRBD1	CASSPGGALHF	TGTGCCAGCAGCCCAGGGGGGGCCCTCCACTTT
TRBV20-1	many	TRBJ2-1	.	CSARDPRRGGSEQFF	TGCAGTGCTAGAGATCCCCGGCGGGGCGGGTCTGAGCAGTTCTTC
TRBV20-1	many	TRBJ1-3	.	CSALDSYTIYF	TGCAGTGCCCTTGACAGTTACACCATATATTTT
TRBV19	.	TRBJ2-2	.	CASSRWGVGANTGELFF	TGTGCCAGTTCCCGTTGGGGGGTCGGGGCGAACACCGGGGAGCTGTTTTTT
TRBV7-8	.	TRBJ2-1	.	CAGSGAYNEQFF	TGTGCCGGCTCGGGGGCCTACAATGAGCAGTTCTTC
TRBV12-3/TRBV12-4	many	TRBJ1-4	TRBD1	CASSPGTGREKLFF	TGTGCCAGCAGTCCCGGGACAGGGCGTGAAAAACTGTTTTTT
TRBV7-2	few	TRBJ1-1	TRBD1	CASNYRGLGTEAFF	TGTGCCAGCAACTACAGGGGCCTGGGCACTGAAGCTTTCTTT
TRBV5-4	few	TRBJ2-5	.	CASSGPLETQYF	TGTGCCAGCAGTGGGCCGTTGGAGACCCAGTACTTC
TRBV6-1	.	TRBJ2-3	TRBD1	CASRDRAGGDTQYF	TGTGCCAGCAGGGACAGGGCCGGGGGTGATACGCAGTATTTT
TRBV14	.	TRBJ2-7	.	CASSQGRENYEQYF	TGTGCCAGCAGCCAAGGCAGAGAGAACTACGAGCAGTACTTC
TRBV11-2	.	TRBJ2-5	.	CASSLDFPGVGETQYF	TGTGCCAGCAGCTTAGATTTCCCGGGAGTCGGGGAGACCCAGTACTTC
TRBV12-3/TRBV12-4	many	TRBJ1-2	TRBD1	CASSIRTGDGYTF	TGTGCCAGCAGTATACGGACAGGGGACGGCTACACCTTC
TRBV5-4	few	TRBJ1-3	.	CASSLSVTDSIIFSGNTIYF	TGTGCCAGCAGCTTATCCGTTACGGACAGCATAATCTTCTCTGGAAACACCATATATTTT
TRBV28	.	TRBJ2-5	.	CASSFATGHYQETQYF	TGTGCCAGCAGTTTTGCGACAGGACATTACCAAGAGACCCAGTACTTC
TRBV6-5	.	TRBJ1-2	.	CASSYSDRYGYTF	TGTGCCAGCAGTTACTCTGACCGTTATGGCTACACCTTC
TRBV6-5	once	TRBJ1-2	TRBD1	CASSFFPVGQPYTF	TGTGCCAGCAGTTTTTTTCCTGTGGGACAGCCCTACACCTTC
TRBV12-3/TRBV12-4	few	TRBJ1-2	.	CASSLSPSDGYTF	TGTGCCAGCAGTTTGTCCCCCAGCGATGGCTACACCTTC
TRBV7-2	few	TRBJ1-4	.	CASSFSGGTATNEKLFF	TGTGCCAGCAGCTTTTCTGGGGGAACTGCAACTAATGAAAAACTGTTTTTT
TRBV7-8	.	TRBJ2-3	.	CASSLVRLDTQYF	TGTGCCAGCAGCTTAGTTAGGCTAGATACGCAGTATTTT
TRBV27	few	TRBJ2-1	.	CASNRLPRSQNEQFF	TGTGCCAGCAACCGATTGCCGAGAAGTCAAAATGAGCAGTTCTTC